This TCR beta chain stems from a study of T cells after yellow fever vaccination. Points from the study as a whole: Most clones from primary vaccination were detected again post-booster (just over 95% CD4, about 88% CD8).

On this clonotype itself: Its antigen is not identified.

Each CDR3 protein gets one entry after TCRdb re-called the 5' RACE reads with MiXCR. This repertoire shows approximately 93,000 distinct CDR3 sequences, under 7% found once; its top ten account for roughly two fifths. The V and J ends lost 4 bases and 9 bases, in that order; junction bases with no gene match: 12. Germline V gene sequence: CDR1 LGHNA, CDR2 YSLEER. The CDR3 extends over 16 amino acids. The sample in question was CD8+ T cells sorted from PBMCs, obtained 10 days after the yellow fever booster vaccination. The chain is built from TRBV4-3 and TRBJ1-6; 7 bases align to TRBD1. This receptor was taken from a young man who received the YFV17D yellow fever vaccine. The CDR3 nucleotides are TGCGCCAGCAGCCCGCTGGGACAGAGAATAGGTTCACCCCTCCACTTT. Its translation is CASSPLGQRIGSPLHF.